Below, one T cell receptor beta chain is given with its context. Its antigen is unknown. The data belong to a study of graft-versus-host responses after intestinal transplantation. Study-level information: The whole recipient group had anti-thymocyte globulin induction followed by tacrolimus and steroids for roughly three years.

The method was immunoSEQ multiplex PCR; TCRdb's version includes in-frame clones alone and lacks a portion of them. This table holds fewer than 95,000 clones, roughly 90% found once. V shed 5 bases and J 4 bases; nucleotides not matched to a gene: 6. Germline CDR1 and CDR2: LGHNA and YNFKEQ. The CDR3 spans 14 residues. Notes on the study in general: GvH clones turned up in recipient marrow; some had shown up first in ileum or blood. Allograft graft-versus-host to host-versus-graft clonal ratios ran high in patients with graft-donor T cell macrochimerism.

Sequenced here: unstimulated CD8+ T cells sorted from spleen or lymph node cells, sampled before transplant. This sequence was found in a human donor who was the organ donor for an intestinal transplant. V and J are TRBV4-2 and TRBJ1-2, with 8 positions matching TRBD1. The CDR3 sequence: CASSSTGDVYGYTF. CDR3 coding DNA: TGTGCCAGCAGCTCGACAGGGGACGTCTATGGCTACACCTTC.